This T cell receptor beta chain emerged from a study of CD8 T cells in Susac syndrome. RNA totalling about 0.45 to 1 ug underwent reverse transcription with random hexamers. TCRdb re-called the immunoSEQ multiplex PCR reads through MiXCR, storing one row per CDR3 protein. The data show over 100,000 distinct CDR3 sequences, roughly 90% seen once. The sequenced target, TCR beta, came from blood CD8+ and CD4+ T cells. TEMRA cells were FACS-enriched, unlike CD8+ and CD4+ T cells, which were negatively isolated. The CDR3 covers 13 residues. CDR1 and CDR2 (germline): LNHNV, YYDKDF (reference sequence). Trimming removed 0 bases from V and 6 bases from J, with 9 bases in between. This clonotype was seen only once.

Sequenced sample: CD8+ T cells from PBMCs. The chain combines TRBV15 with TRBJ2-7; D remains ambiguous. The TCR was taken from a human donor in good health. The CDR3 DNA follows: TGTGCCACCAGCAGAGATCCATCCCGCGAGCAGTACTTC. It encodes CATSRDPSREQYF.